The 31 T cell receptor beta chains below were found in one sample sequenced in a study of blood T cell repertoires in COVID-19. This table comes from immunoSEQ multiplex PCR, and its TCRdb copy is limited to in-frame clones, with some not included. The sample yields around 290,000 clones, around 90% seen once. Sequenced material: PBMCs or T cells enriched from blood (not recorded which). These receptors were obtained from a woman aged 30 to 39 who had recovered from COVID-19.

This clone was detected only once. V usage is TRBV7-3 and J usage is TRBJ1-2; 8 nucleotides line up with TRBD1. Trimming cost V 5 bases and J 6 bases; bases outside gene matches: 8. This CDR3 is 14 amino acids long. Germline V CDR1 and CDR2: SGHTA, FQGTGA. In DNA form, the CDR3 reads TGTGCCAGCAGCCCGATCTTGGACAGGGATGGCTACACCTTC. Protein sequence: CASSPILDRDGYTF.

The gene calls are TRBV10-3 and TRBJ1-5; D gene ambiguous. Trimming cost V 3 bases and J 4 bases, with 13 bases left between them. CDR1 is ENHRY and CDR2 is SYGVKD in the germline V gene. The CDR3 has 15 amino acids. For the CDR3, the DNA is TGTGCCATCAGTGAAAGTGGCGGAAAAAATCAGCCCCAGCATTTT. This codes for CAISESGGKNQPQHF.

This chain links TRBV6-1 with TRBJ1-5; TRBD1 matches 8 bases. The V gene's germline CDR1 is MNHNS and CDR2 SASEGT. The CDR3 extends over 15 amino acids. V lost 0 bases, J lost 6 bases, and 4 bases stayed unmatched. CDR3 protein: CASSEAEGTGQPQHF. The DNA for the CDR3 is TGTGCCAGCAGTGAAGCGGAAGGGACAGGTCAGCCCCAGCATTTT.

The genes are TRBV24-1 and TRBJ1-1, with TRBD1 matching over 9 bases. CDR3 length: 15 amino acids. V was clipped by 3 bases and J by 5 bases; unmatched bases: 6. Germline CDR1 and CDR2: KGHDR and SFDVKD. Here the CDR3 reads CATSDKTGTGTEAFF. The CDR3 bases are TGTGCCACCAGTGATAAAACCGGGACAGGGACTGAAGCTTTCTTT.

The chain has TRBV5-1 and TRBJ2-1, with D perhaps TRBD1 (6 bases). This CDR3 has 17 amino acids. CDR1 SGHRS and CDR2 YFSETQ come from the germline V gene. Trimming left V 7 bases short and J 6 bases short, with 26 bases between. In DNA form, the CDR3 reads TGCGCCAGCTCCCTCGGTGGGGGCTCCGGACGGTCCAATGAGCAGTTCTTC. It is translated as CASSLGGGSGRSNEQFF.

This clone turned up a few times. The gene calls are TRBV24-1 and TRBJ1-1; D possibly corresponds to TRBD1 (6 bases). The V end was cut by 3 bases, the J end by 11 bases, with 21 bases between. CDR1 is KGHDR and CDR2 is SFDVKD in the germline V gene. The CDR3 length is 15 residues. CDR3 sequence reads: CATSDDDRMSRPAFF. CDR3 coding DNA: TGTGCCACCAGTGATGATGACAGGATGTCCCGACCCGCTTTCTTT.

This clone was picked up many times. The chain couples TRBV12-3 or TRBV12-4 to TRBJ2-5; TRBD1 agrees at 10 bases. The length of the CDR3 is 13 residues. V lost 5 bases and J lost 6; bases outside the gene matches: 3. The CDR3 coding sequence is TGTGCCAGCAGTAGACAGGGGGCGCAGACCCAGTACTTC. Residues: CASSRQGAQTQYF.

The chain couples TRBV5-1 to TRBJ2-7; 11 bases match TRBD1. In germline, CDR1 is SGHRS, CDR2 YFSETQ. V dropped 3 bases and J dropped 2; count of bases not matched to a gene: 7. This CDR3 is built from 16 residues. The DNA for the CDR3 is TGCGCCAGCAGCTCAGGACAGGGGGCCGTAACCTACGAGCAGTACTTC. Amino acid sequence: CASSSGQGAVTYEQYF.

V usage is TRBV6-2 or TRBV6-3 and J usage is TRBJ2-5; D might be TRBD1 (5 bases). The V gene's germline CDR1 is MNHEY and CDR2 SVGEGT. The ends were cut back, 4 bases at V and 7 bases at J, with 16 bases in the middle. The CDR3 spans 14 residues. The CDR3 DNA sequence: TGTGCCAGCAGTTCGGCAACAGGTTCGGGGACCCAGTACTTC. This codes for CASSSATGSGTQYF.

A single count supports this clone. This sequence joins TRBV11-2 and TRBJ1-2; no clear D. The CDR3 contains 13 residues. Germline assignment: CDR1 SGHAT and CDR2 FQNNGV. Trimming stripped 3 bases from V and 4 bases from J, with 9 bases between. CDR3 sequence: CASSLRVTYGYTF. The CDR3 region has the DNA TGTGCCAGCAGCTTGAGGGTAACCTATGGCTACACCTTC. The full variable domain, completed using reference TRBV11-2 and TRBJ1-2, is EAGVAQSPRYKIIEKRQSVAFWCNPISGHATLYWYQQILGQGPKLLIQFQNNGVVDDSQLPKDRFSAERLKGVDSTLKIQPAKLEDSAVYLCASSLRVTYGYTFGSGTRLTVV.

The rearrangement joins TRBV7-2 to TRBJ1-5; D not certain. Germline CDR1 SGHTA, CDR2 FQGNSA. The CDR3 extends over 12 amino acids. V was pared by 1 base and J by 9 bases, with 7 bases between. The DNA for the CDR3 is TGTGCCAGCAGCTTAGATTCGGGGCCCCAGCATTTT. Protein product: CASSLDSGPQHF.

This chain links TRBV5-4 with TRBJ1-1, with D hard to call. Trimming took 0 bases from V and 0 from J, leaving 6 bases between them. Germline lookup yields CDR1 SGHNT and CDR2 YYREEE (reference sequence). This CDR3 is 14 amino acids long. In nucleotides, the CDR3 is TGTGCCAGCAGCTTGGGTACGGTGAACACTGAAGCTTTCTTT. Translated: CASSLGTVNTEAFF. Looking up the rest from reference TRBV5-4 and TRBJ1-1 gives the full variable domain: ETGVTQSPTHLIKTRGQQVTLRCSSQSGHNTVSWYQQALGQGPQFIFQYYREEENGRGNFPPRFSGLQFPNYSSELNVNALELDDSALYLCASSLGTVNTEAFFGQGTRLTVV.

The V call is TRBV10-3, the J call TRBJ2-7; the match to TRBD2 covers 10 bases. The CDR3 has 14 amino acids. V trimming: 3 bases; J trimming: 6 bases; junction bases outside the gene matches: 5. From germline, CDR1 is ENHRY and CDR2 SYGVKD. This CDR3 is CAISDLAGVSEQYF. The DNA for the CDR3 is TGTGCCATCAGTGACCTAGCGGGAGTGTCCGAGCAGTACTTC.

This chain uses TRBV9 with TRBJ2-5; D gene ambiguous. V was cut by 0 bases and J by 1 base, with 10 bases left in between. There are 15 residues in the CDR3. Germline V lookup: CDR1 SGDLS, CDR2 YYNGEE. The DNA for the CDR3 is TGTGCCAGCAGCGTAGGCTACAGTATCCAAGAGACCCAGTACTTC. Its protein product is CASSVGYSIQETQYF.

This rearrangement joins TRBV29-1 to TRBJ1-1; 7 bases are shared with TRBD1. This CDR3 has 13 residues. The trim removed 7 bases at V and 2 bases at J, leaving 7 bases unmatched. Germline CDR1 and CDR2: SQVTM and ANQGSEA. The CDR3 DNA reads TGCAGCGGCTCGGGACAGTATAACACTGAAGCTTTCTTT. Amino acids: CSGSGQYNTEAFF. The variable domain in full, completed from reference TRBV29-1 and TRBJ1-1, reads SAVISQKPSRDICQRGTSLTIQCQVDSQVTMMFWYRQQPGQSLTLIATANQGSEATYESGFVIDKFPISRPNLTFSTLTVSNMSPEDSSIYLCSGSGQYNTEAFFGQGTRLTVV.

The V gene is TRBV7-9, the J gene TRBJ2-1; 9 bases are shared with TRBD2. The junction had 7 bases not matched to a gene; V was cut back by 5 bases and J by 5 bases. This CDR3 has 15 amino acids. CDR1 is SEHNR and CDR2 is FQNEAQ in the germline V gene (reference sequence). CDR3 sequence: CASSQSGGPNNEQFF. In nucleotides, the CDR3 is TGTGCCAGCAGCCAGAGCGGGGGGCCCAACAATGAGCAGTTCTTC.

The V and J genes are TRBV10-3 and TRBJ2-2, with 13 bases aligning to TRBD2. V lost 6 bases and J lost 2; bases outside the gene matches: 6. CDR1 is ENHRY and CDR2 is SYGVKD in the germline V gene. CDR3 length: 17 residues. CDR3 sequence: CAIRAGTSGTNTGELFF. The CDR3 coding sequence is TGTGCCATCAGAGCCGGGACTAGCGGGACCAACACCGGGGAGCTGTTTTTT.

The chain couples TRBV7-9 to TRBJ2-3, with a weak D call TRBD2 (5 bases). Germline V lookup: CDR1 SEHNR, CDR2 FQNEAQ (reference sequence). V was shortened by 9 bases and J by 2 bases, with 9 bases between the two germline ends. This CDR3 comprises 12 residues. The CDR3 sequence is CARGADTDTQYF. CDR3 nucleotide sequence: TGTGCCAGGGGAGCCGACACAGATACGCAGTATTTT.

The CDR3 bases are TGTGCCAGCAGTGCGGGTCTGGGGAATTCACCCCTCCACTTT. The encoded protein is CASSAGLGNSPLHF. This chain connects TRBV27 to TRBJ1-6, with D unclear. Germline-derived CDR1 and CDR2 are MNHEY and SMNVEV (reference sequence). CDR3 length equals 14 residues. The V end lost 5 bases, the J end lost 7 bases, and 12 bases lay between the germline ends.

The V gene is TRBV19, the J gene TRBJ2-3; 10 nucleotides line up with TRBD2. The CDR3 is made up of 16 amino acids. V gave up 5 bases and J gave up 2 bases; unmatched junction bases: 7. Looked up from germline, CDR1 is LNHDA and CDR2 is SQIVND (reference sequence). CDR3 residues: CASSWTSGRTTDTQYF. The CDR3 DNA follows: TGTGCCAGTAGTTGGACTAGCGGACGTACCACAGATACGCAGTATTTT.

This clone was picked up one time. V and J are TRBV4-3 and TRBJ2-2; tentatively, D is TRBD2 (6 bases). V was trimmed by 2 bases and J by 7 bases, leaving 20 bases between them. Germline V lookup: CDR1 LGHNA, CDR2 YSLEER. CDR3 length: 17 residues. CDR3 coding DNA: TGCGCCAGCAGCCAACTTAGGCGGGGTTGGCCAAACGGGGAGCTGTTTTTT. Protein product: CASSQLRRGWPNGELFF.

This clone was counted only a few times. This chain joins TRBV11-3 and TRBJ2-7, with 12 bases that match TRBD1. J gave up 5 bases and V 3 bases, and 5 bases lay outside the gene matches. The CDR3 extends over 15 amino acids. CDR1 and CDR2 from the germline V gene are SGHNT and YENEEA. CDR3 nucleotides: TGTGCCAGCAGCTTTACCGGGACAGGGGGCGACGAGCAGTACTTC. Its protein product is CASSFTGTGGDEQYF.

The rearrangement joins TRBV5-4 to TRBJ2-1, with 8 bases matching TRBD2. The germline gives CDR1 SGHNT, CDR2 YYREEE (reference sequence). V dropped 4 bases and J dropped 0; count of bases not matched to a gene: 6. The CDR3 sequence is 16 residues long. Written as DNA, the CDR3 is TGTGCCAGCAGCCACCCGGGGACTAGCTCCTACAATGAGCAGTTCTTC. Its protein product is CASSHPGTSSYNEQFF. The full variable domain, its missing parts supplied by reference TRBV5-4 and TRBJ2-1, is ETGVTQSPTHLIKTRGQQVTLRCSSQSGHNTVSWYQQALGQGPQFIFQYYREEENGRGNFPPRFSGLQFPNYSSELNVNALELDDSALYLCASSHPGTSSYNEQFFGPGTRLTVL.

The CDR3 nucleotides read TGTGCCAGCAGCTCTAATAATTCACCCCTCCACTTT. Residues: CASSSNNSPLHF. The chain uses TRBV7-2 and TRBJ1-6, with D uncertain. CDR1 SGHTA and CDR2 FQGNSA come from the germline V gene. The CDR3 spans 12 residues. V dropped 4 bases and J dropped 5 bases, with 3 bases sitting between them.

The chain is built from TRBV27 and TRBJ2-3; possible D gene TRBD1, 6 bases. Germline values: CDR1 MNHEY, CDR2 SMNVEV (reference sequence). Trimming cost V 6 bases and J 4 bases, with 14 bases left between them. The CDR3 has 14 residues. The DNA of the CDR3 is TGTGCCAGCAGCAAACAGGGATGGGCAGATACGCAGTATTTT. Its protein product is CASSKQGWADTQYF.

The chain has TRBV7-3 and TRBJ1-5, with unresolved D. CDR3 length equals 14 residues. The V and J ends lost 3 bases and 6 bases respectively, with 12 bases between them. Germline V gene lookup returns CDR1 SGHTA and CDR2 FQGTGA. The CDR3 nucleotides read TGTGCCAGCAGCTTCTGGACGGGGAGTCAGCCCCAGCATTTT. It encodes CASSFWTGSQPQHF.

The chain uses TRBV25-1 and TRBJ1-3, with D uncertain. The CDR3 is 14 residues long. The germline V gene has CDR1 MGHDK and CDR2 SYGVNS. V was clipped by 6 bases and J by 0 bases, with 9 bases between them. The CDR3 is CASSGGDSGNTIYF. In DNA form, the CDR3 reads TGTGCCAGCAGCGGAGGCGACTCTGGAAACACCATATATTTT.

The chain recombines TRBV18 with TRBJ2-1; weak D call: TRBD2 (5 bases). The CDR3 totals 12 residues. Trimming left V 2 bases short and J 8 bases short, with 7 bases between. Per germline, CDR1 KGHSH and CDR2 LQKENI. The CDR3 region has the DNA TGTGCCAGCTCACCATTGGGAGATGAGCAGTTCTTC. Its protein is CASSPLGDEQFF.

The chain has TRBV6-2 or TRBV6-3 and TRBJ1-2; TRBD1 matches at 7 bases. This CDR3 region has 14 residues. The V segment lost 6 bases and the J segment 4 bases; nucleotides outside the gene matches: 8. Per germline, CDR1 MNHEY and CDR2 SVGEGT. The CDR3 nucleotides are TGTGCCAGCAGCCTAGGGGGGACAGCCTATGGCTACACCTTC. It translates to CASSLGGTAYGYTF.

The J gene is TRBJ1-2, the V gene TRBV15; TRBD1 might be the D (5 bases). This CDR3 spans 14 amino acids. Looked up from germline, CDR1 is LNHNV and CDR2 is YYDKDF (reference sequence). V lost 3 bases and J 3 bases, leaving 11 bases between the germline ends. CDR3 residues: CATSRGGGYYGYTF. The CDR3 DNA sequence: TGTGCCACCAGCAGGGGGGGAGGGTACTATGGCTACACCTTC.

The chain joins TRBV24-1 to TRBJ2-3; perhaps TRBD1 as D (5 bases). The germline V gene encodes CDR1 KGHDR and CDR2 SFDVKD. V lost 9 bases and J 5 bases, leaving 14 bases between the germline ends. CDR3 length: 13 amino acids. The CDR3 protein is CATAQIQGDTQYF. CDR3 nucleotides: TGTGCCACCGCCCAGATCCAGGGAGATACGCAGTATTTT.